This T cell receptor (beta chain) was documented in a study of blood T cells in healthy people across ages. In the study overall: About one barcoded beta molecule per two T cells came from capture by template switching. Study-wide points: Unsorted PBMC input precluded a conclusive naive versus antigen-experienced comparison.

Primed by a sample-barcoded 5' primer and a J-beta primer mix, a second PCR proceeded for roughly 6 to 12 cycles. One entry per CDR3 protein results from TCRdb running MiXCR on the 5' RACE reads. The sample contains about 1.8 million distinct CDR3 sequences, just under 50% of which appear only once. This clonotype was found once. Antigen: not known. Germline V gene lookup returns CDR1 SGHTA and CDR2 FQGNSA. The germline V and J ends were trimmed by 11 bases and 0 bases, with 18 bases remaining between them. The CDR3 contains 15 residues. A minimum of 5 micrograms of total RNA was extracted per sample. The chain joins TRBV7-2 to TRBJ2-3; tentative D call: TRBD2 (6 bases). The sequence was collected from a woman between 40 and 50 years old in good health. The sequencing input was blood. CDR3 sequence (DNA): TGTGCCGGAACAACCGGCCTAGCGAGCACAGATACGCAGTATTTT. It specifies CAGTTGLASTDTQYF.